This entry is about one TCR beta chain. The antigen it binds to is not known. Base qualities are not recorded, but no much larger clone differs from it by a single base. The data derive from a study of T cell changes during pregnancy in multiple sclerosis (dated 2019 in TCRdb). About the study as a whole: Changes in the T cell repertoire over the course of pregnancy were examined in this study in women with multiple sclerosis.

Deletion took 6 bases off V and 1 base off J, with a span of 12 bases between the germline ends. The CDR1 and CDR2 encoded by the germline V gene (reference sequence) are MNHEY and SMNVEV. From the cysteine up to the phenylalanine, the CDR3 has a length of 14 residues. Left in the record is the CDR3 DNA by itself, 42 bases read in frame from the first base. The library was generated by the immunoSEQ multiplex PCR assay. Not all clones reach the TCRdb copy of this immuneACCESS table, which keeps in-frame sequences only. Checked studies attribute under half of the gap to unresolved V genes and leave the rest unexplained. This sample has around 80,000 clones in its table, and almost 95% of those were observed once. The ten largest clones represent 2.3% of the sample.

This specimen was peripheral blood, taken before pregnancy. This sequence was found in a female donor with multiple sclerosis, enrolled in a pregnancy study. The chain employs TRBV27 and TRBJ1-1; the D gene is perhaps TRBD1, from 5 matching bases. The CDR3 region has the sequence CASSVWGKNTEAFF. The DNA reads as follows: TGTGCCAGCAGCGTCTGGGGCAAGAACACTGAAGCTTTCTTT.